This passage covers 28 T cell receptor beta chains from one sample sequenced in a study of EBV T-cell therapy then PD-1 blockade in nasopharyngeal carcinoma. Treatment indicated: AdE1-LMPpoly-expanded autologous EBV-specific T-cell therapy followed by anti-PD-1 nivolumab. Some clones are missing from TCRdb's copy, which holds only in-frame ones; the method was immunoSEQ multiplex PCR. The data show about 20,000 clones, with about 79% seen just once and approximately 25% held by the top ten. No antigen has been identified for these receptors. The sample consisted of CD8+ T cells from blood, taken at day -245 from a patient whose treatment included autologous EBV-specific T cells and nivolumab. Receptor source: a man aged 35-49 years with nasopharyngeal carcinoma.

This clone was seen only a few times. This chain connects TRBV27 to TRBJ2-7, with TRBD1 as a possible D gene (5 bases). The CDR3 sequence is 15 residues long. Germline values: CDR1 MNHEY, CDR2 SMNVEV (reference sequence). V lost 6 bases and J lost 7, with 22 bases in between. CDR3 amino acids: CASSQKGVSSREQYF. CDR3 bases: TGTGCCAGCAGCCAGAAAGGGGTCAGTTCACGGGAGCAGTACTTC.

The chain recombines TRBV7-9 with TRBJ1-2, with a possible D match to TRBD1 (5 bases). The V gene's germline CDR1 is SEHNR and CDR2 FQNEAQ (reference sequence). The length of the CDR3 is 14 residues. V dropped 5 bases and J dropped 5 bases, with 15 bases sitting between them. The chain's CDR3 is CASSTDRLRYGYTF. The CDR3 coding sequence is TGTGCCAGCAGCACCGACAGACTTCGGTATGGCTACACCTTC.

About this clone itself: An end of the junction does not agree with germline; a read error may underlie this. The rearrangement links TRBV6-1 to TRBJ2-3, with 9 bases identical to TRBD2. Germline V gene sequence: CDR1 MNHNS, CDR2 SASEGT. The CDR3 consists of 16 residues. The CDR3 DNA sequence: TGTGCCAGCACTGAAGCAAGCGGGGGGCACACAGATACGCAGTATTTT. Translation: CASTEASGGHTDTQYF.

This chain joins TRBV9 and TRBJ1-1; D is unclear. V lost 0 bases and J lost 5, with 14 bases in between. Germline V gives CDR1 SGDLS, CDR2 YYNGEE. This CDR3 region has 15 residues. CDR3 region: CASSVDGYWGTEAFF. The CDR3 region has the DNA TGTGCCAGCAGCGTAGATGGGTATTGGGGAACTGAAGCTTTCTTT.

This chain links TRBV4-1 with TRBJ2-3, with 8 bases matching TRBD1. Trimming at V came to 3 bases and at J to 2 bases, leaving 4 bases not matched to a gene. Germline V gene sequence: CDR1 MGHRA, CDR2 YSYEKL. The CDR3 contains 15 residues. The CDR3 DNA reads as TGCGCCAGCAGCCATAGGCAGGGGGCCACAGATACGCAGTATTTT. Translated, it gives CASSHRQGATDTQYF.

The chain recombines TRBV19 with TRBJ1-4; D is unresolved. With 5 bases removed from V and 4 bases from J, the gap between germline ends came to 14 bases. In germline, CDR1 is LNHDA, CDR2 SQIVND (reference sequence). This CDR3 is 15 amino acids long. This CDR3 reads CASSGRPAVNEKLFF. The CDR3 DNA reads TGTGCCAGTAGTGGACGGCCAGCGGTTAATGAAAAACTGTTTTTT.

CDR3 sequence (DNA): TGTGCCAGCAGCTTTCCGGGGGACGAGCAGTACTTC. Its translation is CASSFPGDEQYF. The chain employs TRBV5-4 and TRBJ2-7; possible D gene TRBD2, 6 bases. V was clipped by 2 bases and J by 5 bases, with 8 bases between them. This CDR3 spans 12 amino acids. CDR1 SGHNT and CDR2 YYREEE come from the germline V gene (reference sequence).

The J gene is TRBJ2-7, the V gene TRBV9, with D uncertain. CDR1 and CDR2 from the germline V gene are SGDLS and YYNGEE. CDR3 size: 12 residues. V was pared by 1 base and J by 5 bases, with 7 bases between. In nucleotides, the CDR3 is TGTGCCAGCAGCGTAAGGGCGGACGAGCAGTACTTC. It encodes CASSVRADEQYF.

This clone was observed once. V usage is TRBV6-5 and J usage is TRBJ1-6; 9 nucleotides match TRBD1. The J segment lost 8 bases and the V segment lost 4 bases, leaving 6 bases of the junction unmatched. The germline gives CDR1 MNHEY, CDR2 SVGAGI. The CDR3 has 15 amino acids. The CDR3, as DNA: TGTGCCAGCAGTTCTATACAGGGGGCGGATTCACCCCTCCACTTT. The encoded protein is CASSSIQGADSPLHF.

This chain's CDR3 is CASSVVEVPTYEQYF. CDR3 coding DNA: TGTGCCAGCAGCGTAGTTGAGGTTCCCACCTACGAGCAGTACTTC. V gene TRBV9 combines with J gene TRBJ2-7; no clear D. Germline V gene lookup returns CDR1 SGDLS and CDR2 YYNGEE. The V end lost 0 bases, the J end lost 2 bases, and 12 bases lay between the germline ends. This CDR3 has 15 residues.

In nucleotides, the CDR3 is TGCGCCAGCGGGGGGACTGGGGCCAACGTCCTGACTTTC. Protein sequence: CASGGTGANVLTF. The V and J genes are TRBV5-1 and TRBJ2-6, with D perhaps matching TRBD2 (6 bases). Germline V lookup: CDR1 SGHRS, CDR2 YFSETQ. The V end lost 7 bases, the J end lost 2 bases, and 7 bases lay between the germline ends. The CDR3 is 13 amino acids.

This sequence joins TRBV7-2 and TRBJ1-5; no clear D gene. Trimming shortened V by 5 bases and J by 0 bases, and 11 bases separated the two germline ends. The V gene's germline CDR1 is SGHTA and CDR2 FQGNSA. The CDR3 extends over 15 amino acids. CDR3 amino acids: CASSPDMGSNQPQHF. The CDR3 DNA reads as TGTGCCAGCAGCCCCGACATGGGTAGCAATCAGCCCCAGCATTTT.

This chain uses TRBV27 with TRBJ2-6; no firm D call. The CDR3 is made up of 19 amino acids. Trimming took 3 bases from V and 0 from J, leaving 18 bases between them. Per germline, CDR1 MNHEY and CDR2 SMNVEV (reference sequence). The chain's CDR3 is CASSLYPPQVLSGANVLTF. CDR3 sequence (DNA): TGTGCCAGCAGTTTGTATCCCCCTCAGGTTCTCTCTGGGGCCAACGTCCTGACTTTC.

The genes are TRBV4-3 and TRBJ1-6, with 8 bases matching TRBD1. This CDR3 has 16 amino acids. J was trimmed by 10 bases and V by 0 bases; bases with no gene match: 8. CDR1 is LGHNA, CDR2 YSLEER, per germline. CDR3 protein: CASSQDLPTGASPLHF. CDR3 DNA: TGCGCCAGCAGCCAAGATCTTCCGACAGGGGCCTCACCCCTCCACTTT.

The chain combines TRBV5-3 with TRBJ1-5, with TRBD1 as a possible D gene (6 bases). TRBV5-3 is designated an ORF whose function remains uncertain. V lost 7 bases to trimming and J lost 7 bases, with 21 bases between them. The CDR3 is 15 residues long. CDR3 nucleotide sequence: TGTGCCAGACGCCGGCGGGGAGGGGGGGAGCAGCCCCAGCATTTT. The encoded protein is CARRRRGGGEQPQHF.

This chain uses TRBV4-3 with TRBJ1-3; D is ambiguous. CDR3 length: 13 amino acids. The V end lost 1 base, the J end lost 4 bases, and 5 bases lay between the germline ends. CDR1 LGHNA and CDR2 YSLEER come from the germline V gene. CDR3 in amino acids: CASSQVEGNTIYF. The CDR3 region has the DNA TGCGCCAGCAGCCAAGTCGAAGGAAACACCATATATTTT.

The CDR3 is CASSMGSYEQYF. The CDR3 DNA follows: TGTGCCAGTAGTATGGGGAGCTACGAGCAGTACTTC. This sequence joins TRBV19 and TRBJ2-7, with D tentatively TRBD2 (5 bases). The CDR3 contains 12 residues. The V gene lost 3 bases and the J gene lost 3 bases, with 6 bases spanning the gap. Germline CDR1 reads LNHDA; CDR2 reads SQIVND (reference sequence).

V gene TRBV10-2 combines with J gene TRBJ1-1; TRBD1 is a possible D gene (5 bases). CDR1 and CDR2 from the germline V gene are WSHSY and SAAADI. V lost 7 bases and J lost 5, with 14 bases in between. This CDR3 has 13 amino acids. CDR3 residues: CASKEGIGTEAFF. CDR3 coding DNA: TGCGCCAGCAAAGAGGGGATCGGTACTGAAGCTTTCTTT.

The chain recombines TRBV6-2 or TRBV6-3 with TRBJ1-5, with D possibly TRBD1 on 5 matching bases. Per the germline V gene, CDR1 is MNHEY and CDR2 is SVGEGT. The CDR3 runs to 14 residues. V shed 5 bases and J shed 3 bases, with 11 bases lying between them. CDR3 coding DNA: TGTGCCAGCAGTCACGGACATCTCAATCAGCCCCAGCATTTT. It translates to CASSHGHLNQPQHF.

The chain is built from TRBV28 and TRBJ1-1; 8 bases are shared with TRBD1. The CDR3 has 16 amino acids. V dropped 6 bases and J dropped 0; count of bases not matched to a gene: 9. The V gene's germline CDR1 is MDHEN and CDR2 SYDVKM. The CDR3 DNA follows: TGTGCCAGCAGCTCCGCTAGGACAGGGCTGAACACTGAAGCTTTCTTT. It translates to CASSSARTGLNTEAFF.

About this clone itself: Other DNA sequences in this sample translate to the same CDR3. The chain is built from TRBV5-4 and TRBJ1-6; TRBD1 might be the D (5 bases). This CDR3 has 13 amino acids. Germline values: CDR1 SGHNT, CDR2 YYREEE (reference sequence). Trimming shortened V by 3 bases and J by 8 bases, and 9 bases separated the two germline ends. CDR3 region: CASSWGKDSPLHF. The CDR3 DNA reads TGTGCCAGCAGCTGGGGGAAGGATTCACCCCTCCACTTT.

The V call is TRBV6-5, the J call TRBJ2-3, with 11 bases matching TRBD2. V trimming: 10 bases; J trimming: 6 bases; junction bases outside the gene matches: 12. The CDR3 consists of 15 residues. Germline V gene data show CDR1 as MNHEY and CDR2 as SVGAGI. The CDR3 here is CATQANSGGGDTQYF. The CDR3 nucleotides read TGTGCCACCCAAGCTAATAGCGGGGGGGGTGATACGCAGTATTTT.

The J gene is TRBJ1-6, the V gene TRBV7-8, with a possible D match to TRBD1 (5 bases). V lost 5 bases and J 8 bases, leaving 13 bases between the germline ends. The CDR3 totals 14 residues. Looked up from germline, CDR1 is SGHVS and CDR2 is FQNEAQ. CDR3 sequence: CASSVGLLDSPLHF. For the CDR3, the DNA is TGTGCCAGCAGCGTGGGACTCCTGGATTCACCCCTCCACTTT.

The CDR3 nucleotides are TGCGCCAGCAGCCAAGAGTCAGGGGGTAGTTACTATGGCTACACCTTC. Translating gives CASSQESGGSYYGYTF. The chain carries TRBV4-3 and TRBJ1-2; TRBD1 matches at 7 bases. From germline, CDR1 is LGHNA and CDR2 YSLEER. V shed 0 bases, J shed 3 bases, and the junction held 7 bases outside the gene matches. The CDR3 spans 16 residues.

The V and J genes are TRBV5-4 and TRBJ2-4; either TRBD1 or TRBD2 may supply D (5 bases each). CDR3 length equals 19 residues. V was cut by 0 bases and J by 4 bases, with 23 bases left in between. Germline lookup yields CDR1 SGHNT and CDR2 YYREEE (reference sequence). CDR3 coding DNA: TGTGCCAGCAGCTTGGGGACCTACCTATCCAAGAGGGGAAAAAACATTCAGTACTTC. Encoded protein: CASSLGTYLSKRGKNIQYF. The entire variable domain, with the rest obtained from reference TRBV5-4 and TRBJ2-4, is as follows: ETGVTQSPTHLIKTRGQQVTLRCSSQSGHNTVSWYQQALGQGPQFIFQYYREEENGRGNFPPRFSGLQFPNYSSELNVNALELDDSALYLCASSLGTYLSKRGKNIQYFGAGTRLSVL.

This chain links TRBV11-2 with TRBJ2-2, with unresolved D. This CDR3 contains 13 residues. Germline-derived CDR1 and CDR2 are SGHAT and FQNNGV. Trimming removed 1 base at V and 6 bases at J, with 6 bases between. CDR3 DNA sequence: TGTGCCAGCAGCTTAGTCAGTGCCGGGGAGCTGTTTTTT. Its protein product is CASSLVSAGELFF.

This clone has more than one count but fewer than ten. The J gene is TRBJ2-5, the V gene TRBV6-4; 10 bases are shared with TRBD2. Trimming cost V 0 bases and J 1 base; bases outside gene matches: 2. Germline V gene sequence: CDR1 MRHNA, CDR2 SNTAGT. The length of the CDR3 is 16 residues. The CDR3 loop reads CASSDSSGGGQETQYF. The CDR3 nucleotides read TGTGCCAGCAGTGACTCAAGCGGGGGGGGCCAAGAGACCCAGTACTTC.

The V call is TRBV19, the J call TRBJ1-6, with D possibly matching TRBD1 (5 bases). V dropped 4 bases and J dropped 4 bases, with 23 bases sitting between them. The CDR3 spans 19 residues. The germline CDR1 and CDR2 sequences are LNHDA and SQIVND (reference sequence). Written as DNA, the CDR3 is TGTGCCAGTAGTACTCCCGGGACCCCGGAAGGTTCATATAATTCACCCCTCCACTTT. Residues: CASSTPGTPEGSYNSPLHF.